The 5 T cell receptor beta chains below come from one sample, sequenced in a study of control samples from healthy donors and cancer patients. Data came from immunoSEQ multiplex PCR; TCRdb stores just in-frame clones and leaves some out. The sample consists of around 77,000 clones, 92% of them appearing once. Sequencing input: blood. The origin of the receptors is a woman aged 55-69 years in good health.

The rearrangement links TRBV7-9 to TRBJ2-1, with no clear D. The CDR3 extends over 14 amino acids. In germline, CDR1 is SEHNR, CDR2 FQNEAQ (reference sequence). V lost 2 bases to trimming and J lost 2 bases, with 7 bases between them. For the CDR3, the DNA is TGTGCCAGCAGCTTAACGGGCCCCTACAATGAGCAGTTCTTC. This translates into CASSLTGPYNEQFF.

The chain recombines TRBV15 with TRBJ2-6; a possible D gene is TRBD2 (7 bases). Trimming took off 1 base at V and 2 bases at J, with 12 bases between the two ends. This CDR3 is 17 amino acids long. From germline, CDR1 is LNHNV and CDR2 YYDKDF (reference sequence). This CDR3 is CATSRGAGATGANVLTF. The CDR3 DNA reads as TGTGCCACCAGCAGAGGTGCGGGGGCGACTGGGGCCAACGTCCTGACTTTC.

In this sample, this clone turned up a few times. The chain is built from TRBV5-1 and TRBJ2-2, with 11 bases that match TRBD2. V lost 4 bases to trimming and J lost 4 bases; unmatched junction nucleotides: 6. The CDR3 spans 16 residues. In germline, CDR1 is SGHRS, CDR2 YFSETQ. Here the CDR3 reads CASSQTSGRFTGELFF. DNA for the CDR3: TGCGCCAGCAGCCAAACTAGCGGGAGATTCACCGGGGAGCTGTTTTTT.

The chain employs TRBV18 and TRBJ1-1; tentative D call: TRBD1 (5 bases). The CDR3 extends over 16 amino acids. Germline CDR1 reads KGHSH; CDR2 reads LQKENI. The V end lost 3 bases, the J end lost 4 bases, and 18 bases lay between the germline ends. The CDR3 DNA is TGTGCCAGCTCACCCCCCTCGGGGGGGACGACCACTGAAGCTTTCTTT. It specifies CASSPPSGGTTTEAFF.

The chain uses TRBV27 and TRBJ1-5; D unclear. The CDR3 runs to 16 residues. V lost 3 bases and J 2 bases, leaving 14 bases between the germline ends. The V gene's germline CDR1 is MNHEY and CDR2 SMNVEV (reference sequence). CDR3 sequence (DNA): TGTGCCAGCAGTTTTAGGAGAGACGGCGGCAATCAGCCCCAGCATTTT. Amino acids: CASSFRRDGGNQPQHF.